This T cell receptor (beta chain) is from a study of CD8 T cells in ankylosing spondylitis. Per germline, CDR1 SGDLS and CDR2 YYNGEE. After removal of 1 base from V and 2 bases from J, the junction contained 1 base not matched to a gene. This CDR3 spans 15 amino acids. TCRdb itself ran the 5' RACE reads through MiXCR, one entry per CDR3 protein. The table includes more than 25,000 distinct CDR3 sequences, around 5% detected once. Ten or more counts support this clonotype. Sequences were obtained from blood, either unsorted or a sorted T cell fraction (not recorded which). This chain links TRBV9 with TRBJ2-3; 10 bases align to TRBD2. The TCR comes from a female donor with ankylosing spondylitis or in good health (not recorded which). CDR3 region: CASSVLAGVTDTQYF. CDR3 nucleotides: TGTGCCAGCAGCGTACTAGCGGGAGTCACAGATACGCAGTATTTT.